This TCR beta chain derives from a study of cytomegalovirus exposure and HLA in healthy donors. Study findings and constraints: The authors listed 150 to 200 TCR beta chains as cytomegalovirus-associated. TCR beta chain V- and J-gene trimming was linked, in a later analysis, to a missense variant in DCLRE1C. In vitro testing confirmed a few CMV-associated chains as specific for CMV antigens.

The CDR3 has 12 residues. Germline V gene data show CDR1 as SQVTM and CDR2 as ANQGSEA. V lost 7 bases and J lost 5, with 12 bases in between. As concerns this clone: No antigen is known for it.

Use of 60 Vbeta and 13 Jbeta primers characterized the PCR. Data came from immunoSEQ multiplex PCR; TCRdb stores just in-frame clones and leaves some out. The repertoire holds about 100,000 clones, with over 9% as singletons. The TCR originated in a man in his forties in good health and CMV-seropositive. Sequencing used PBMCs. This rearrangement joins TRBV29-1 to TRBJ1-5, with D possibly matching TRBD1 (5 bases). The CDR3 reads CSAGQFDQPQHF. CDR3 nucleotide sequence: TGCAGCGCCGGACAATTCGATCAGCCCCAGCATTTT.